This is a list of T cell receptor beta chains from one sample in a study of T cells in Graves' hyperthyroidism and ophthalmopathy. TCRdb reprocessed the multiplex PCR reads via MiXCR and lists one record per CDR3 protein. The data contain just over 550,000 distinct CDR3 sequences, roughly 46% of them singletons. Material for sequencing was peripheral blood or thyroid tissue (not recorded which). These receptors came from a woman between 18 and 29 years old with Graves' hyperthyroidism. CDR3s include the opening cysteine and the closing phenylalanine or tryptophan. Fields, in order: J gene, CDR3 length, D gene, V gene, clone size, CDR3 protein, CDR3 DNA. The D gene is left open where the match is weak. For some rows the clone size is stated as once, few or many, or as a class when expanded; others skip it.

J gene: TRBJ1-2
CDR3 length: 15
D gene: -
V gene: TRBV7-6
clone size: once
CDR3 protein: CASSLIVPANYGYTF
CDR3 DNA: TGTGCCAGCAGCTTAATCGTCCCTGCTAACTATGGCTACACCTTC

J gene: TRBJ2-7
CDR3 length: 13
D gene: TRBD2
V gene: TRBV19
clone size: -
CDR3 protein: CASSMGREDEQYF
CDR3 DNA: TGTGCCAGTAGTATGGGGCGGGAGGATGAGCAGTACTTC

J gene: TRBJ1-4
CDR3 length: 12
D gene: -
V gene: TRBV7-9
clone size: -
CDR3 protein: CASSLGFEKLFF
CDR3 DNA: TGTGCCAGCAGCCTGGGGTTCGAAAAACTGTTTTTT

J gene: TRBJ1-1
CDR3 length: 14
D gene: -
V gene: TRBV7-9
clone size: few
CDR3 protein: CASSQPLGGAEAFF
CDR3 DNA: TGTGCCAGCAGCCAACCGTTGGGAGGGGCTGAAGCTTTCTTT

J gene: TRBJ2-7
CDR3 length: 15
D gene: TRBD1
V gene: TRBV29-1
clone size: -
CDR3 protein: CSVEGPPTGGYEQYF
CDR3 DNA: TGCAGCGTTGAAGGCCCCCCGACAGGGGGCTACGAGCAGTACTTC

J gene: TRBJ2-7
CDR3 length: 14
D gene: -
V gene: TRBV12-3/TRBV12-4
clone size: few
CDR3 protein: CASSFREASYEQYF
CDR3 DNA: TGTGCCAGCAGCTTCCGTGAGGCTTCATACGAGCAGTACTTC

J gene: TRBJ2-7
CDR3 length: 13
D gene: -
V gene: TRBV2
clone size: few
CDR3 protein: CASSDPLNYEQYF
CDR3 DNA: TGTGCCAGCAGTGACCCACTGAACTACGAGCAGTACTTC

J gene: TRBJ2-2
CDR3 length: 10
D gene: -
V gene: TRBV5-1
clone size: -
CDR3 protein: CASSDEGLFF
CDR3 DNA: TGCGCCAGCAGCGACGAGGGGCTGTTTTTT

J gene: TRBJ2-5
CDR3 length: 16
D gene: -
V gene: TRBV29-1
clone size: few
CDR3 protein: CSVDPPFTIIQETQYF
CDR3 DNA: TGCAGCGTTGATCCGCCTTTTACAATTATACAAGAGACCCAGTACTTC

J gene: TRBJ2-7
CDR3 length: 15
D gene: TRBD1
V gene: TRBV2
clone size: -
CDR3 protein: CASSPDRLRVYEQYF
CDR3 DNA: TGTGCCAGCAGCCCGGACAGGCTTAGAGTCTACGAGCAGTACTTC

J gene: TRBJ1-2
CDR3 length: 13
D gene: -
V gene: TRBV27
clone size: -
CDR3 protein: CASSLLINYGYTF
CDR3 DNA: TGTGCCAGCAGTTTATTGATTAACTATGGCTACACCTTC

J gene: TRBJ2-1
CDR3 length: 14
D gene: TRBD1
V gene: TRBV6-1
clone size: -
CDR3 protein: CASGGDRGDNEQFF
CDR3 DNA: TGTGCCAGCGGGGGGGACAGGGGGGACAATGAGCAGTTCTTC

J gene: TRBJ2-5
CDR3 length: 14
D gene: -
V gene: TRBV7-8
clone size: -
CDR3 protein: CASSPTRGRETQYF
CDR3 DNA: TGTGCCAGCAGCCCCACTCGGGGGAGAGAGACCCAGTACTTC

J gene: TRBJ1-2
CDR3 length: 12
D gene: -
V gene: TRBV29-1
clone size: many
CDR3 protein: CSVTGHSYGYTF
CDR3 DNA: TGCAGCGTTACAGGACATTCCTATGGCTACACCTTC

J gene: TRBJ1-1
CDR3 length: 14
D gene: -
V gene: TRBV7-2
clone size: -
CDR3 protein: CASSSGAGNTEAFF
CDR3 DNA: TGTGCCAGCAGCTCCGGGGCAGGAAACACTGAAGCTTTCTTT

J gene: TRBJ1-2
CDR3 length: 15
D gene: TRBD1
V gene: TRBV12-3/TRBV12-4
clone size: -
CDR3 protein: CASSAQQGGNYGYTF
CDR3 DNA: TGTGCCAGCAGCGCTCAACAGGGGGGAAACTATGGCTACACCTTC

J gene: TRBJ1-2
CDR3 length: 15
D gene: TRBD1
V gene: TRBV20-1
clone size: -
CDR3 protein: CSARRHWTGNYGYTF
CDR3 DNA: TGCAGTGCTAGACGACATTGGACAGGAAACTATGGCTACACCTTC

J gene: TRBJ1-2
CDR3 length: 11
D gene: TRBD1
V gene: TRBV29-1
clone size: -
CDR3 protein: CSPRQGWGYTF
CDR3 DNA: TGCAGTCCCCGACAGGGGTGGGGCTACACCTTC

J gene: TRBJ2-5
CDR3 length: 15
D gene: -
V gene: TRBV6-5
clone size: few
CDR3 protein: CASSYGQRGGETQYF
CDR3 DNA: TGTGCCAGCAGTTACGGACAGAGAGGAGGGGAGACCCAGTACTTC

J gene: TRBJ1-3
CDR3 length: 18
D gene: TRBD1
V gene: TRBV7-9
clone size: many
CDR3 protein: CASSLGGTGWYTGNTIYF
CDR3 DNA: TGTGCCAGCAGCCTAGGGGGGACAGGATGGTACACTGGAAACACCATATATTTT

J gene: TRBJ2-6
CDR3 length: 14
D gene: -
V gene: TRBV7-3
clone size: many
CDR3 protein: CASRSTAGANVLTF
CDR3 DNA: TGTGCCAGCAGGAGTACCGCCGGGGCCAACGTCCTGACTTTC

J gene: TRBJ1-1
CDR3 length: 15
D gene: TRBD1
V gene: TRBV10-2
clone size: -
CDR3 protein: CASSETGGSGTEAFF
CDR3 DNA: TGCGCCAGCAGTGAGACAGGGGGCTCAGGCACTGAAGCTTTCTTT

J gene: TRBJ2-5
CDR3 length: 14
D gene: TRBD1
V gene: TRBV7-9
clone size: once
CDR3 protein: CASSPPGQGVNQYF
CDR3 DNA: TGTGCCAGCAGCCCACCGGGACAGGGGGTTAACCAGTACTTC

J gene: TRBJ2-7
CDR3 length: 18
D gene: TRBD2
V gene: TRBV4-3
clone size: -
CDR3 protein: CASSQGLAGGPRLYEQYF
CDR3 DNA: TGCGCCAGCAGCCAAGGACTAGCGGGAGGGCCCCGCCTTTACGAGCAGTACTTC

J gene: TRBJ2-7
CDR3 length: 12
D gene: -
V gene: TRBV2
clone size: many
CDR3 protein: CASSASSHEQYF
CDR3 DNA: TGTGCCAGCAGTGCATCTAGCCACGAGCAGTACTTC

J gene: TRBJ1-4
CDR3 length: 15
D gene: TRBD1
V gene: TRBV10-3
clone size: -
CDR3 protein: CAINRQGDSFGKLFF
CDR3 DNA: TGTGCCATCAATCGACAGGGGGACAGTTTCGGAAAACTGTTTTTT

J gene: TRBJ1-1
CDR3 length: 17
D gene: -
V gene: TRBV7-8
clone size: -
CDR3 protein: CASSLLLTLTPNTEAFF
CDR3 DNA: TGTGCCAGCAGCCTCCTCCTGACACTGACTCCGAACACTGAAGCTTTCTTT

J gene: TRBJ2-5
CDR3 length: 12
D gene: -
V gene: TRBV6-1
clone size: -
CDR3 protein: CASTGRFETQYF
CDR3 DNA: TGTGCCAGCACCGGGCGGTTTGAGACCCAGTACTTC

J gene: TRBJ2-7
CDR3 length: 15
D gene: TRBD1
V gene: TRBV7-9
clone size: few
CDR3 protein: CASSFAGTGGTEQYF
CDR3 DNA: TGTGCCAGCAGCTTCGCCGGGACAGGGGGTACCGAGCAGTACTTC

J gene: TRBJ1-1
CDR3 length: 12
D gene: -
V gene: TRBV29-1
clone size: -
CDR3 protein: CSAGDRNTEAFF
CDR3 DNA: TGCAGCGCAGGCGACAGGAACACTGAAGCTTTCTTT

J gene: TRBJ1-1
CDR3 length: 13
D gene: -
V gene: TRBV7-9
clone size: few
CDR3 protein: CASTETPNTEAFF
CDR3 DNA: TGTGCCAGCACCGAGACACCGAACACTGAAGCTTTCTTT

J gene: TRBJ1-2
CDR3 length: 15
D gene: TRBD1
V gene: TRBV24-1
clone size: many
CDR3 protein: CATSDPGQGIYGYTF
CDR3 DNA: TGTGCCACCAGTGACCCGGGACAGGGGATCTATGGCTACACCTTC

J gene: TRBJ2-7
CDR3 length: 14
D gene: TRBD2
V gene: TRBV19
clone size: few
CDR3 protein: CASSNLAASYEQYF
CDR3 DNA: TGTGCCAGTAGTAATCTAGCGGCCAGCTACGAGCAGTACTTC

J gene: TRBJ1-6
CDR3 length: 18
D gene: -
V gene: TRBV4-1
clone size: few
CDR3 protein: CASSQEGERTASNSPLHF
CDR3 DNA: TGCGCCAGCAGCCAAGAGGGTGAGCGGACAGCGTCGAATTCACCCCTCCACTTT

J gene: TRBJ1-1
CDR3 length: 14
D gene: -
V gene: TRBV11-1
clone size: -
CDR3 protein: CASFLRAQGTEAFF
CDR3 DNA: TGTGCCAGCTTCCTCCGGGCCCAGGGCACTGAAGCTTTCTTT

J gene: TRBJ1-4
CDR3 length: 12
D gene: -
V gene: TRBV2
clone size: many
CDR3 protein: CASSQGLTKLFF
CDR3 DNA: TGTGCCAGCTCCCAAGGCCTCACGAAACTCTTTTTT

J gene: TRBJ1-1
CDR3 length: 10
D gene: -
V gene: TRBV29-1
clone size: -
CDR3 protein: CSVEVTEAFF
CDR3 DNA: TGCAGCGTTGAGGTCACTGAAGCTTTCTTT

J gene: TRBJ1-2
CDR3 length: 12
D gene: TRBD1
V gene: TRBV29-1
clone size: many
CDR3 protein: CSVSGTAYGYTF
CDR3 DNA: TGCAGCGTTTCCGGGACAGCGTATGGCTACACCTTC

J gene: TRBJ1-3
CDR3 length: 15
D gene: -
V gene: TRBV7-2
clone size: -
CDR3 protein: CASSLSGISGNTIYF
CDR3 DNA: TGTGCCAGCAGCTTATCGGGTATCTCTGGAAACACCATATATTTT

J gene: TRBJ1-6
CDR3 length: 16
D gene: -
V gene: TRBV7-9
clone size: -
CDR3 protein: CASSLAPLGMGSPLHF
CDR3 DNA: TGTGCCAGCAGCTTAGCCCCTCTGGGGATGGGCTCACCCCTCCACTTT

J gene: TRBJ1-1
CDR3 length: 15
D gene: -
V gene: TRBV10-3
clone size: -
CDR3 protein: CASSAPGGYGTEAFF
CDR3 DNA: TGTGCCAGCAGCGCCCCGGGAGGGTATGGCACTGAAGCTTTCTTT